Below are 9 T cell receptor beta chains sequenced from a single sample in a study of graft-versus-host responses after intestinal transplantation. No cognate antigen is known for these TCRs. Some clones are missing from TCRdb's copy, which holds only in-frame ones; the method was immunoSEQ multiplex PCR. The sample holds some 110,000 clones; around 94% are singletons and the top ten take 1.2%. The material was unstimulated CD8+ T cells sorted from spleen or lymph node cells, obtained before transplant. All receptors derive from a human donor who was the organ donor for an intestinal transplant.

Note on this clone: At one end the junction does not follow the germline gene, possibly because of a read error. The V call is TRBV5-1, the J call TRBJ2-5; 9 nucleotides match TRBD2. Germline loops: CDR1 SGHRS, CDR2 YFSETQ. The CDR3 is 14 residues long. CDR3 amino acids: CASPGLAGQGTQYF. DNA of the CDR3: TGCGCCAGCCCTGGTCTAGCGGGGCAAGGGACCCAGTACTTC.

This chain joins TRBV4-3 and TRBJ1-2; possible D gene TRBD1, 6 bases. The germline gives CDR1 LGHNA, CDR2 YSLEER. V lost 0 bases and J 4 bases, leaving 12 bases between the germline ends. The CDR3 runs 15 residues. The CDR3 nucleotides are TGCGCCAGCAGCCAAGATCAGGGGCAGGTCTATGGCTACACCTTC. Translation: CASSQDQGQVYGYTF.

This clone was seen more than once but under ten times. This chain uses TRBV11-2 with TRBJ2-7; D unresolved. Germline CDR1 reads SGHAT; CDR2 reads FQNNGV. V was pared by 5 bases and J by 7 bases, with 9 bases between. The CDR3 sequence is 11 residues long. The CDR3 region is CASSTVIEQYF. Written as DNA, the CDR3 is TGTGCCAGCAGCACCGTGATTGAGCAGTACTTC.

The CDR3 coding sequence is TGTGCCAGCAGTTGGCAGGGGGCTTGGGAGCAGTACTTC. Its protein product is CASSWQGAWEQYF. The genes are TRBV28 and TRBJ2-7; 8 bases map to TRBD1. Germline V lookup: CDR1 MDHEN, CDR2 SYDVKM. J lost 7 bases, V lost 4 bases, and 6 bases had no gene match. This CDR3 has 13 residues.

The chain uses TRBV6-5 and TRBJ2-7; D uncertain. Trimming removed 2 bases from V and 3 bases from J, with 8 bases in between. CDR1 and CDR2 from the germline V gene are MNHEY and SVGAGI. The CDR3 is 13 residues long. In nucleotides, the CDR3 is TGTGCCAGCAGTTACGAGGTTAACTACGAGCAGTACTTC. This encodes CASSYEVNYEQYF.

The CDR3 region is CASSFGTGGYNEQFF. The CDR3 nucleotides read TGTGCCAGCAGCTTCGGGACAGGGGGCTACAATGAGCAGTTCTTC. This rearrangement joins TRBV7-6 to TRBJ2-1; 11 bases fit TRBD1. The CDR3 covers 15 residues. V lost 3 bases, J lost 3 bases, and 1 base stayed unmatched. Germline lookup yields CDR1 SGHVS and CDR2 FNYEAQ.

V gene TRBV27 combines with J gene TRBJ2-2, with 12 nucleotides matching TRBD2. Looked up from germline, CDR1 is MNHEY and CDR2 is SMNVEV (reference sequence). CDR3 length equals 15 residues. After removal of 6 bases from V and 6 bases from J, the junction contained 5 bases not matched to a gene. CDR3: CASRLAGGRAGELFF. CDR3 nucleotide sequence: TGTGCCAGCAGACTAGCGGGAGGCCGGGCCGGGGAGCTGTTTTTT.

This clone was picked up one time. The V gene is TRBV4-1, the J gene TRBJ1-1, with 7 bases that match TRBD1. Trimming removed 1 base from V and 5 bases from J; junction bases left unmatched: 7. The CDR3 length is 15 residues. Germline loops: CDR1 MGHRA, CDR2 YSYEKL. CDR3 sequence (DNA): TGCGCCAGCAGCCAAGTCAACAGGGGAGAAACTGAAGCTTTCTTT. It codes for CASSQVNRGETEAFF.

J is TRBJ2-7 and V is TRBV7-9; D perhaps matches TRBD1 (6 bases). The CDR3 is made up of 13 amino acids. Deletions cut 3 bases from V and 3 bases from J, with 9 bases between. Germline loops: CDR1 SEHNR, CDR2 FQNEAQ (reference sequence). CDR3 sequence: CASSFQGRYEQYF. CDR3 in DNA: TGTGCCAGCAGCTTTCAGGGGCGCTACGAGCAGTACTTC.